This is a list of T cell receptor beta chains from one sample in a study of blood T cell repertoires in COVID-19. Only in-frame clones appear in the TCRdb table, and some are missing; sequencing was by immunoSEQ multiplex PCR. The sample holds about 30,000 clones, about 90% seen once. The sequencing sample was made of peripheral blood. All receptors derive from a man in his fifties or sixties with active COVID-19. Each CDR3 is given with its conserved first and last residue. A D gene is named only where the DNA matches it firmly. Where a row states a size, it is once, few, many or the class of an expanded clone; other rows omit it.

clone_size	v_call	j_call	d_call	cdr3_nt	cdr3_aa
-	TRBV6-5	TRBJ2-2	-	TGTGCCAGCAGCCTAATCGGGGGGGAGCTGTTTTTT	CASSLIGGELFF
-	TRBV28	TRBJ1-1	TRBD1	TGTGCCAGCATAGGACAGGGGGCCGCTACTACTGAAGCTTTCTTT	CASIGQGAATTEAFF
few	TRBV5-1	TRBJ1-1	-	TGCGCCACTTCCCCAGGGCCGAACACTGAAGCTTTCTTT	CATSPGPNTEAFF
-	TRBV7-9	TRBJ1-5	TRBD1	TGTGCCAGCAGCTCCGCGACAGGGTATGTTAATCAGCCCCAGCATTTT	CASSSATGYVNQPQHF
-	TRBV29-1	TRBJ2-3	TRBD2	TGCAGCGTGGAGACTAGCGGCACAGATACGCAGTATTTT	CSVETSGTDTQYF
once	TRBV7-9	TRBJ2-3	TRBD2	TGTGCCAGCAGCTTGTCCAGCGGGGGGAGCACAGATACGCAGTATTTT	CASSLSSGGSTDTQYF
-	TRBV21-1	TRBJ2-7	-	TGTGCCAGCAGCAGTCGGGACAGGGGGCTGGACGAGCAGTACTTC	CASSSRDRGLDEQYF
-	TRBV5-1	TRBJ1-6	-	TGCGCCAGCAGCGAAATGACAGACTCACCCCTCCACTTT	CASSEMTDSPLHF
-	TRBV6-1	TRBJ1-1	-	TGTGCCAGCAGTGAAGAAAGGGGATCCGAAGCTTTCTTT	CASSEERGSEAFF
-	TRBV3-1/TRBV3-2	TRBJ1-6	-	TGTGCCAGCAGCCAAGCGACAGGTAGTAATTCACCCCTCCACTTT	CASSQATGSNSPLHF
-	TRBV28	TRBJ2-7	TRBD1	TGTGCCAGCAGTCCAGGACAGGGGCGAGAGCAGTACTTC	CASSPGQGREQYF
-	TRBV4-1	TRBJ1-6	TRBD1	TGCGCCAGCAGCCCCCCCCTCGGGACAGGCAATTCACCCCTCCACTTT	CASSPPLGTGNSPLHF
-	TRBV25-1	TRBJ2-3	TRBD1	TGTGCCAGAACAGGGGATCCAGATACGCAGTATTTT	CARTGDPDTQYF
-	TRBV15	TRBJ1-5	-	TGTGCCACCAGCAGAGACCGGGACACCAATCAGCCCCAGCATTTT	CATSRDRDTNQPQHF
-	TRBV4-1	TRBJ2-3	TRBD2	TGCGCCAGCAGCCTACGACTAGCGGGGGTTGTTGGTACAGATACGCAGTATTTT	CASSLRLAGVVGTDTQYF
-	TRBV10-3	TRBJ2-1	TRBD1	TGTGCCATCAAATCGGACAGGGGAGGGTACAATGAGCAGTTCTTC	CAIKSDRGGYNEQFF
few	TRBV19	TRBJ1-2	-	TGTGCCAGTAGTATCGCGGGGGCGCGAGGCTACACCTTC	CASSIAGARGYTF
-	TRBV19	TRBJ1-3	TRBD1	TGTGCCAGTAGGTTCGCGACAGGGAGGACTGGAAACACCATATATTTT	CASRFATGRTGNTIYF
-	TRBV6-5	TRBJ2-7	-	TGTGCCAGCAGGACCGGGACAAATGCCTACGAGCAGTACTTC	CASRTGTNAYEQYF
-	TRBV25-1	TRBJ2-5	-	TGTGCCAGCAGTTTAAGGGGGGGCCCAGAGACCCAGTACTTC	CASSLRGGPETQYF
-	TRBV2	TRBJ2-5	TRBD2	TGTGCCAGCAGCCCACTAGCGGGAGGGCTCGAGACCCAGTACTTC	CASSPLAGGLETQYF
-	TRBV7-9	TRBJ2-7	-	TGTGCCAGCAGGGAGAGCGGACAGCAGAGCTCCTACGAGCAGTACTTC	CASRESGQQSSYEQYF
once	TRBV20-1	TRBJ2-2	-	TGCAGTGCTAGTTTGACTGCCGGAGGGGAGCTGTTTTTT	CSASLTAGGELFF
-	TRBV6-5	TRBJ2-7	-	TGTGCCAGCAGAACGGGACTCCACGAGCAGTACTTC	CASRTGLHEQYF
-	TRBV7-9	TRBJ2-3	TRBD1	TGTGCCAGCAGGTGTCATTTAAGAGGGACAGAAAGCACAGATACGCAGTATTTT	CASRCHLRGTESTDTQYF
-	TRBV12-5	TRBJ1-3	-	TGTGCTAGTGCGGGCAGGGGTCTGGACACCATATATTTT	CASAGRGLDTIYF
-	TRBV28	TRBJ2-1	TRBD2	TGTGCCAGCAGTGAACTAGCGGGAGGGGTGAATGAGCAGTTCTTC	CASSELAGGVNEQFF
-	TRBV3-1/TRBV3-2	TRBJ1-1	-	TGTGCCAGCAGCCAAGAGAGGCAGATGGCTTTCTTT	CASSQERQMAFF
-	TRBV7-7	TRBJ2-1	TRBD2	TGTGCCAGCAGCTCAACGGGGGGCAATGAGCAGTTCTTC	CASSSTGGNEQFF
once	TRBV11-2	TRBJ1-1	-	TGTGCCAGCAGCCCCCGGCGGGAGGGGGGCGTCACTGAAGCTTTCTTT	CASSPRREGGVTEAFF
-	TRBV11-2	TRBJ2-1	-	TGTGCCAGCAGCTTATCCCAACACGCGCAGTTCTTC	CASSLSQHAQFF
once	TRBV3-1/TRBV3-2	TRBJ1-5	-	TGTGCCAGCAGCCAAGATACAGTCAATCAGCCCCAGCATTTT	CASSQDTVNQPQHF
-	TRBV7-3	TRBJ2-2	TRBD2	TGTGCCAGCAGCCAATCGGGGGGCACCGGGGAGCTGTTTTTT	CASSQSGGTGELFF
-	TRBV5-8	TRBJ1-5	-	TGTGCCAGCAGCCGCCTCGGGGGGTCGTCTAATCAGCCCCAGCATTTT	CASSRLGGSSNQPQHF
-	TRBV5-1	TRBJ2-7	-	TGCGCCAGCAGCTTGGCTTCGGGACAACCCTACGAGCAGTACTTC	CASSLASGQPYEQYF
-	TRBV6-2/TRBV6-3	TRBJ2-3	TRBD2	TGTGCCAGCAGTTACTCAACTAGCGGGGGGGTTAGCACAGATACGCAGTATTTT	CASSYSTSGGVSTDTQYF
few	TRBV10-3	TRBJ2-2	TRBD1	TGTGCCATCAGAGCCGGGACAGGGGGTAGCACCGGGGAGCTGTTTTTT	CAIRAGTGGSTGELFF
-	TRBV6-5	TRBJ2-2	TRBD2	TGTGCCAGCAGCGACGGACTAGTCACCGGGGAGCTGTTTTTT	CASSDGLVTGELFF
-	TRBV19	TRBJ2-1	TRBD2	TGTGCCAGTAGTATGAGTCTAGCGGGAGCAAATGAGCAGTTCTTC	CASSMSLAGANEQFF
once	TRBV6-1	TRBJ1-1	-	TGTGCCAGCAGTGAAGCGGTCACGGGTGTCACTGAAGCTTTCTTT	CASSEAVTGVTEAFF
-	TRBV19	TRBJ2-3	TRBD1	TGTGCCAGCAATTTGGGACAGGGGGCCGATACGCAGTATTTT	CASNLGQGADTQYF
-	TRBV28	TRBJ1-1	-	TGTGCCAGCAGTTTAATAGGGGGACGGACTGAAGCTTTCTTT	CASSLIGGRTEAFF
-	TRBV7-9	TRBJ2-3	TRBD1	TGTGCCAGCAGCCAGATGACAGGGGGCAGTGATACGCAGTATTTT	CASSQMTGGSDTQYF
-	TRBV2	TRBJ2-3	TRBD2	TGTGCCAGCTTGGAGACTAGCGGGGGGGAAAGAAGGACAGATACGCAGTATTTT	CASLETSGGERRTDTQYF
-	TRBV18	TRBJ2-5	-	TGTGCCAGCTCACCACCGAGGGACCAAGAGACCCAGTACTTC	CASSPPRDQETQYF
-	TRBV2	TRBJ1-6	-	TGTGCCAGCGTTCAGGGGATATCCTATAATTCACCCCTCCACTTT	CASVQGISYNSPLHF
-	TRBV6-2/TRBV6-3	TRBJ2-1	TRBD2	TGTGCCAGCAGTTACGGACTAGCCATTAGGAATGAGCAGTTCTTC	CASSYGLAIRNEQFF
-	TRBV11-3	TRBJ2-3	TRBD2	TGTGCCAGCAGCTTCCTACTAGCGGCTAGCACAGATACGCAGTATTTT	CASSFLLAASTDTQYF
-	TRBV4-1	TRBJ2-3	TRBD2	TGCGCCAGCAGCCAAGTTGGGACTAGCGGGGCTAGCCGCACAGATACGCAGTATTTT	CASSQVGTSGASRTDTQYF
-	TRBV7-6	TRBJ2-7	TRBD2	TGTGCCAGCAGCTTAGTGTCCCCGACTAGCGAAATTACCTACGAGCAGTACTTC	CASSLVSPTSEITYEQYF
once	TRBV6-5	TRBJ1-3	-	TGTGCCAGCAGTTACGGACTCTCTGGAAACACCATATATTTT	CASSYGLSGNTIYF
-	TRBV30	TRBJ2-5	-	TGTGCCTGGGGGACCGGAGGGAAGCGGAGGCAAGAGACCCAGTACTTC	CAWGTGGKRRQETQYF
medium-sized	TRBV5-4	TRBJ2-1	-	TGTGCCAGCAGCCCGGGTGGATCTAGAAGAGTAGATAATGAGCAGTTCTTC	CASSPGGSRRVDNEQFF
few	TRBV28	TRBJ2-7	-	TGTGCCAGCAGTTTCCCAGGGTACTCAAGCTCCTACGAGCAGTACTTC	CASSFPGYSSSYEQYF
-	TRBV13	TRBJ1-1	-	TGTGCCAGCAGCTTAGAGAGGAGAGCTTTCTTT	CASSLERRAFF
-	TRBV7-6	TRBJ2-3	TRBD2	TGTGCCAGCAGCTTCCCCCTAGCGGGAGGGCCAGATACGCAGTATTTT	CASSFPLAGGPDTQYF
-	TRBV18	TRBJ2-7	-	TGTGCCAGCTCATCTCGGGACATGGGCTACGAGCAGTACTTC	CASSSRDMGYEQYF
-	TRBV6-5	TRBJ1-5	-	TGTGCCAGCAGTTACAGGGGTAGCAATCAGCCCCAGCATTTT	CASSYRGSNQPQHF
-	TRBV5-1	TRBJ2-1	TRBD2	TGCGCCAGCAGCTTGGACGGGAGGGCTCTAAATGAGCAGTTCTTC	CASSLDGRALNEQFF